This is a list of T cell receptor beta chains from one sample in a study of human T cells and chemical hapten exposure. TCRdb re-called the RACE reads with MiXCR, one entry per CDR3 protein. The table shows tens of thousands of distinct CDR3 sequences, with roughly a tenth occurring only once. The sample was whole blood, taken in connection with sensitization to the hapten diphenylcyclopropenone (DPC). These receptors all come from a middle-aged man with alopecia areata. Some clones in this sample may be carry-over from other donors' samples. The CDR3 runs from the conserved cysteine through the conserved F or W. The order of the fields is J gene, D gene, V gene, clone size, CDR3 DNA, CDR3 protein. The D gene is left open where the match is weak. Clone size is shown for a subset of rows, as once, few, many or a class of expanded clone.

TRBJ2-5 - TRBV6-2/TRBV6-3 - TGTGCCAGCAGCTGGGGAATAGAGACCCAGTACTTC CASSWGIETQYF
TRBJ2-3 - TRBV29-1 few TGCAGCGTTCCCCAGCCGGGGAATACGCAGTATTTT CSVPQPGNTQYF
TRBJ2-3 TRBD2 TRBV20-1 few TGCAGTGCCCCGGGACTAGCGGGAGGTTTATCCACAACAGATACGCAGTATTTT CSAPGLAGGLSTTDTQYF
TRBJ2-5 - TRBV9 few TGTGCCAGCAGCGACCAAGAGACCCAGTACTTC CASSDQETQYF
TRBJ2-1 - TRBV11-3 - TGTGCCAGCAGCTTAGTAAACAGGTTCAATGAGCAGTTCTTC CASSLVNRFNEQFF
TRBJ2-5 - TRBV24-1 many TGTGCCACCAGTGAAGGGACACCCCAAGAGACCCAGTACTTC CATSEGTPQETQYF
TRBJ2-6 - TRBV7-6 many TGTGCCAGCAGCCCCGTACAGGGATACTCTGGGGCCAACGTCCTGACTTTC CASSPVQGYSGANVLTF
TRBJ2-3 - TRBV12-3/TRBV12-4 few TGTGCCAGCAGTTTCGAGGGACGGGGAGGAGATACGCAGTATTTT CASSFEGRGGDTQYF
TRBJ1-5 TRBD1 TRBV7-2 few TGTGCCAGCAGCCCAGACAGGGAACAGCCCCAGCATTTT CASSPDREQPQHF
TRBJ2-7 - TRBV6-2/TRBV6-3 few TGTGCCAGCAGTTCCCGAGGACAGACCTACGAGCAGTACTTC CASSSRGQTYEQYF
TRBJ2-2 TRBD2 TRBV4-2 - TGTGCCAGCAGCCAACTTTCTAGCGGGAATTTGGACACCGGGGAGCTGTTTTTT CASSQLSSGNLDTGELFF
TRBJ2-1 - TRBV6-2/TRBV6-3 few TGTGCCAGCAGTCCGCCCCTAGGCGGACTAAGGGTCAATGAGCAGTTCTTC CASSPPLGGLRVNEQFF
TRBJ2-3 - TRBV24-1 - TGTGCCACCAGTTCAGAGGTGATCGCAGATACGCAGTATTTT CATSSEVIADTQYF
TRBJ1-4 TRBD1 TRBV7-2 few TGTGCCAGCAGCTTAGACAGGGGGCAGGGAAAACTGTTTTTT CASSLDRGQGKLFF
TRBJ1-2 - TRBV6-5 many TGTGCCAGCAGCAATCTGGACGGAAACTATGGCTACACCTTC CASSNLDGNYGYTF
TRBJ2-6 - TRBV7-9 - TGTGCCAGCAGCTTACAGGGCTATGACGGGGCCAACGTCCTGACTTTC CASSLQGYDGANVLTF
TRBJ2-3 TRBD1 TRBV6-6 - TGTGCCAGCAGTGGCCCCGGGACAGGGCGATATACGCAGTATTTT CASSGPGTGRYTQYF
TRBJ2-3 TRBD1 TRBV10-3 - TGTGCCATCAGTGGGGGGACAGGGCTGGGGCATGGTACGCAGTATTTT CAISGGTGLGHGTQYF
TRBJ2-5 - TRBV3-1 - TGTGCCAGCAGCCAAGATCGGTATACGGCCCAGTACTTC CASSQDRYTAQYF
TRBJ2-3 - TRBV2 - TGTGCCAGCAGTGCCGACTCGGTCGAGGTGGATACGCAGTATTTT CASSADSVEVDTQYF
TRBJ1-5 - TRBV5-1 - TGCGCCAGCAGCTTGGAACAGCCCCAGCATTTT CASSLEQPQHF
TRBJ2-3 TRBD2 TRBV5-4 - TGTGCCAGCAGCTTGGTACTAGCGGGAGCGGCGCAGTATTTT CASSLVLAGAAQYF
TRBJ1-6 - TRBV7-2 - TGTGCCAGCGGCAACCGACAGATACCGATCGGTTCACCCCTCCACTTT CASGNRQIPIGSPLHF
TRBJ1-5 TRBD1 TRBV6-5 many TGTGCCAGCACCCCCGGGACAGGAACCAATCAGCCCCAGCATTTT CASTPGTGTNQPQHF
TRBJ2-5 TRBD1 TRBV9 few TGTGCCAGCAGCCCCTGGACAGGGATCCTAGAGACCCAGTACTTC CASSPWTGILETQYF
TRBJ1-5 - TRBV5-5 - TGTGCCAGCAGCTTCAGCGAGGGCCAGCCCCAGCATTTT CASSFSEGQPQHF
TRBJ2-3 - TRBV20-1 few TGCAGTGCTAGCGATCGGGGAGATACGCAGTATTTT CSASDRGDTQYF
TRBJ2-6 - TRBV7-9 once TGTGCCAGCAGCCGCACGAAGGCTGGGGCCAACGTCCTGACTTTC CASSRTKAGANVLTF
TRBJ2-3 TRBD2 TRBV20-1 many TGCAGTGCTTACGGACTAGCGGGAACCACAGATACGCAGTATTTT CSAYGLAGTTDTQYF
TRBJ1-1 - TRBV29-1 many TGCAGCGGAGGACAGTCGAACACTGAAGCTTTCTTT CSGGQSNTEAFF
TRBJ2-5 - TRBV20-1 many TGCAGTGCCCGTTCTAACCAAGAGACCCAGTACTTC CSARSNQETQYF
TRBJ2-4 - TRBV20-1 - TGCAGTGCTCAGACTAGTCGCGGGGCCAAAAACATTCAGTACTTC CSAQTSRGAKNIQYF
TRBJ2-1 TRBD2 TRBV4-1 few TGCGCCAGCAGCCAAGAGGCTAGCGGATACAATGAGCAGTTCTTC CASSQEASGYNEQFF
TRBJ1-5 TRBD1 TRBV25-1 - TGTGCCAGCAGTCCGGACAGGGGCCCAAATCAGCCCCGGCATTTT CASSPDRGPNQPRHF
TRBJ2-2 - TRBV12-3/TRBV12-4 few TGTGCCAGCAGTCCCCAAGACTCCTTCCACGGGGAGCTGTTTTTT CASSPQDSFHGELFF
TRBJ2-5 TRBD2 TRBV7-2 few TGTGCCAGCAGCAATCCGGGACTAGCGGGAGGAGGAGAGACCCAGTACTTC CASSNPGLAGGGETQYF
TRBJ1-5 TRBD1 TRBV19 - TGTGCCAGTAATCCCGACAGGGGCTTGGATCAGCCCCAGCATTTT CASNPDRGLDQPQHF
TRBJ2-3 - TRBV29-1 - TGCAGCGCCGGGGCTTTCGTGGGGGCCGATACGCAGTATTTT CSAGAFVGADTQYF
TRBJ2-3 - TRBV11-1 - TGTGCCAGCAGCTTTACAGGATCCACAGATACGCAGTATTTT CASSFTGSTDTQYF
TRBJ2-3 TRBD2 TRBV29-1 few TGCAGCGTGGGGGAGGGTTTAGATACGCAGTATTTT CSVGEGLDTQYF
TRBJ2-7 TRBD1 TRBV6-5 few TGTGCCAGCAGCCAAACCAGGGGGCGGTCCGAGCAGTACTTC CASSQTRGRSEQYF
TRBJ2-1 - TRBV7-2 - TGTGCCAGCACCATTTTGATGGCGGGAAGGAGGGATGAGCAGTTCTTC CASTILMAGRRDEQFF
TRBJ2-7 - TRBV29-1 many TGCAGCGTTGTCGGGGGTTACGAGCAGTACTTC CSVVGGYEQYF
TRBJ1-1 TRBD1 TRBV6-2/TRBV6-3 - TGTGCCAGCAGTCCCTCAGGGGGCATCGGCACTGAAGCTTTCTTT CASSPSGGIGTEAFF
TRBJ2-1 TRBD2 TRBV20-1 - TGCAGTGCTAGACCCTCGGGACTAGCGGGAGTAAATGAGCAGTTCTTC CSARPSGLAGVNEQFF
TRBJ2-3 TRBD1 TRBV6-5 - TGTGCCAGCAGTGGACAGGGGGATTTTACAGATACGCAGTATTTT CASSGQGDFTDTQYF
TRBJ2-3 - TRBV20-1 many TGCAGTGCTGGAGGGGGGTCCACAGATACGCAGTATTTT CSAGGGSTDTQYF
TRBJ1-4 - TRBV24-1 - TGTGCCACCAGAGGCAGCGCTAATGAAAAACTGTTTTTT CATRGSANEKLFF
TRBJ2-6 - TRBV7-9 many TGTGCCAGCAGCCCAGACAGATGGTTTACGGGGGCCAACGTCCTGACTTTC CASSPDRWFTGANVLTF
TRBJ2-4 - TRBV12-3/TRBV12-4 - TGTGCCAGCAGTTCCGACTGGAGCAAAAACATTCAGTACTTC CASSSDWSKNIQYF